This record covers a single T cell receptor beta chain. What it binds is unknown. This sample is part of a study of cytomegalovirus exposure and HLA in healthy donors. A multiplex PCR was run with 60 Vbeta primers and 13 Jbeta primers. Using immunoSEQ multiplex PCR, the repertoire was profiled, and TCRdb retains in-frame clones only, with some absent. The sample holds around 230,000 clones, approximately 81% seen once. General study findings and limits: In an earlier analysis, productive rearrangement rates for most beta V segments clustered near 87% or 30%. A later analysis linked a missense DCLRE1C variant to TCR beta V- and J-gene trimming.

The germline gives CDR1 SGHTA, CDR2 FQGNSA. The J segment lost 3 bases and the V segment lost 2 bases, leaving 10 bases of the junction unmatched. This CDR3 spans 16 amino acids. This sequence originates from a girl aged 2 to 9 in good health and CMV-seronegative. The chain joins TRBV7-2 to TRBJ2-7; 7 bases map to TRBD2. The sequenced material came from PBMCs. CDR3 sequence: CASSLMGGVGGYEQYF. CDR3 DNA: TGTGCCAGCAGCTTAATGGGGGGGGTCGGTGGCTACGAGCAGTACTTC. Variable domain in full (rest from reference TRBV7-2 and TRBJ2-7): GAGVSQSPSNKVTEKGKDVELRCDPISGHTALYWYRQSLGQGLEFLIYFQGNSAPDKSGLPSDRFSAERTGGSVSTLTIQRTQQEDSAVYLCASSLMGGVGGYEQYFGPGTRLTVT.